The following is a TCR beta chain sequence with its context. Libraries were prepared by immunoSEQ multiplex PCR; TCRdb keeps only in-frame clonotypes and omits some of them. The table records approximately 270,000 clones, roughly nine tenths of them present only once. This sample was taken from a study of cytomegalovirus exposure and HLA in healthy donors. This clonotype was obtained from a man aged 18 to 29 in good health and CMV-seropositive. The material sequenced was PBMCs.

The DNA of the CDR3 is TGCAGCGTTGAAGCAGGGGGCACCTACAATGAGCAGTTCTTC. Its protein product is CSVEAGGTYNEQFF. This sequence joins TRBV29-1 and TRBJ2-1, with 8 bases matching TRBD1. Germline V lookup: CDR1 SQVTM, CDR2 ANQGSEA. The CDR3 is 14 residues long. V dropped 1 base and J dropped 2; count of bases not matched to a gene: 1.